Detailed here is one TCR beta chain. This entry belongs to a study of regulatory T cells in long-lasting Graves disease. For TCR beta, libraries came from iRepertoire HTBI primers and Arm-PCR of CDR3 regions. MiXCR, run by TCRdb on the multiplex PCR reads, gives a single entry per CDR3 protein. The sample has roughly 410,000 distinct CDR3 sequences, approximately 16% seen once. Time point here: newly diagnosed GD, antithyroid drugs for less than 3 months. RNA isolated from PBMCs was used to make the TCR library. A further study also used this sample, focusing on T cells in Graves' hyperthyroidism and ophthalmopathy. Turning to that study: Peripheral blood also featured most of the thyroid clonotypes expanded above 0.001.

The source was peripheral blood mononuclear cells (PBMCs), collected at new diagnosis, from a patient treated with antithyroid drugs. This receptor was obtained from a woman in her thirties or forties with Graves disease.

CDR3 sequence (DNA): TGTGCCAGCAGTAGGGACAGCATAAACACTGAAGCTTTCTTT. Translation gives CASSRDSINTEAFF. The chain combines TRBV25-1 with TRBJ1-1, with 7 bases aligning to TRBD1. CDR3 length: 14 residues. The V segment lost 5 bases and the J segment 2 bases; nucleotides outside the gene matches: 5. In germline, CDR1 is MGHDK, CDR2 SYGVNS.